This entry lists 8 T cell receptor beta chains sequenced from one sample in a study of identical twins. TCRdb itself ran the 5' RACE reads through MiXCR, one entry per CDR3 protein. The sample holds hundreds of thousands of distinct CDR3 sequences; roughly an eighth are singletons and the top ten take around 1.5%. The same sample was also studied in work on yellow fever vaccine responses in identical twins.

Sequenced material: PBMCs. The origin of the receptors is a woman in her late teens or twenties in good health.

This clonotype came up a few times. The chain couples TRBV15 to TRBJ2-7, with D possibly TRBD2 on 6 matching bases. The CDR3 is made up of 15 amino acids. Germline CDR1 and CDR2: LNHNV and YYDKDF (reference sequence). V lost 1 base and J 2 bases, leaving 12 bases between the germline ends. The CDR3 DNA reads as TGTGCCACCAGCAGAGGAGATCGACTAGCCTACGAGCAGTACTTC. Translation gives CATSRGDRLAYEQYF.

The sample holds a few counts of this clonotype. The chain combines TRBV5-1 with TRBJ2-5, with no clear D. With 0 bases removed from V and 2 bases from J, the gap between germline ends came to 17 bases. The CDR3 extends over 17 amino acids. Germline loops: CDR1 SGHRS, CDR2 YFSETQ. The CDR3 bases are TGCGCCAGCAGCTTGGCTCCCCTTGGCGGCCCACAAGAGACCCAGTACTTC. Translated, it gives CASSLAPLGGPQETQYF.

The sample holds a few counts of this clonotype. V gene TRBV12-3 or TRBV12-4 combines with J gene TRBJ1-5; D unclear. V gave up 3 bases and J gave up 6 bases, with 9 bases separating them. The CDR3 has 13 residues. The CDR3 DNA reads TGTGCCAGCAGTTTTCATAATGGTCAGCCCCAGCATTTT. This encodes CASSFHNGQPQHF.

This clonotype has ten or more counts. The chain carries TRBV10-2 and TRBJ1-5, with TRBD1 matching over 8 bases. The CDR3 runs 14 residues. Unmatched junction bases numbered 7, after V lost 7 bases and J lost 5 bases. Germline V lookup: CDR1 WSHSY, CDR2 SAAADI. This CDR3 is CASTEDRADQPQHF. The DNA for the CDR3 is TGCGCCAGCACCGAGGACAGGGCGGATCAGCCCCAGCATTTT.

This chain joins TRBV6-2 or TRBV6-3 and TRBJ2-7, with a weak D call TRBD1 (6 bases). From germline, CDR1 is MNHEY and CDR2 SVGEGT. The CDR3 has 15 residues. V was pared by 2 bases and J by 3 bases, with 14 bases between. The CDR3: CASSYARTDHYEQYF. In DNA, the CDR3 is TGTGCCAGCAGTTACGCTCGGACAGACCACTACGAGCAGTACTTC.

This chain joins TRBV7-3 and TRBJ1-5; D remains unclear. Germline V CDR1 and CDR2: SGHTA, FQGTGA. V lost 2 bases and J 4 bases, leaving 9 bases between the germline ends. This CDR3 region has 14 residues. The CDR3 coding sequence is TGTGCCAGCAGCTTAGGAGAGTATAATCAGCCCCAGCATTTT. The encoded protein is CASSLGEYNQPQHF. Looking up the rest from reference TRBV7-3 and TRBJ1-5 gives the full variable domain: GAGVSQTPSNKVTEKGKYVELRCDPISGHTALYWYRQSLGQGPEFLIYFQGTGAADDSGLPNDRFFAVRPEGSVSTLKIQRTERGDSAVYLCASSLGEYNQPQHFGDGTRLSIL.

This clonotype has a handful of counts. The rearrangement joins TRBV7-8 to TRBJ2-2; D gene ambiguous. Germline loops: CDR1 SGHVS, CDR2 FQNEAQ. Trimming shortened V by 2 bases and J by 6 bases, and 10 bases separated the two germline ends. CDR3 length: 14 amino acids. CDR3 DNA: TGTGCCAGCAGCTTACTAAAAGGGTCCGGGGAGCTGTTTTTT. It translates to CASSLLKGSGELFF.

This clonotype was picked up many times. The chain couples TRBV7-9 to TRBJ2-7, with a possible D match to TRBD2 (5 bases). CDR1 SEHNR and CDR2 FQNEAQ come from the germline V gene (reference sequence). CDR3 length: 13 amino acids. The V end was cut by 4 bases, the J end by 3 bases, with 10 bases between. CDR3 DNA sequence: TGTGCCAGCAGCTACGGACGGGACTACGAGCAGTACTTC. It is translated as CASSYGRDYEQYF.